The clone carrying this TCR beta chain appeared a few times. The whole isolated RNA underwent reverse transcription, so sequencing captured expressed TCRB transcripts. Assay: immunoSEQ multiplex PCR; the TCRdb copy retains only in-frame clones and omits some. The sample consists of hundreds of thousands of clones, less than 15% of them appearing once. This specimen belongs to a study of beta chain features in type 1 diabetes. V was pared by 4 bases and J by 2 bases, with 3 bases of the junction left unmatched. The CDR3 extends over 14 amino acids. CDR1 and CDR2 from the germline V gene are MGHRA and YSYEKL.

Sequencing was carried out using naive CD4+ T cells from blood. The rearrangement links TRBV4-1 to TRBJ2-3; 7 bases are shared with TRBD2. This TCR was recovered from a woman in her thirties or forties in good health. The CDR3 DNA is TGCGCCAGCAGCCCCCGACTAGCCACAGATACGCAGTATTTT. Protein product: CASSPRLATDTQYF.